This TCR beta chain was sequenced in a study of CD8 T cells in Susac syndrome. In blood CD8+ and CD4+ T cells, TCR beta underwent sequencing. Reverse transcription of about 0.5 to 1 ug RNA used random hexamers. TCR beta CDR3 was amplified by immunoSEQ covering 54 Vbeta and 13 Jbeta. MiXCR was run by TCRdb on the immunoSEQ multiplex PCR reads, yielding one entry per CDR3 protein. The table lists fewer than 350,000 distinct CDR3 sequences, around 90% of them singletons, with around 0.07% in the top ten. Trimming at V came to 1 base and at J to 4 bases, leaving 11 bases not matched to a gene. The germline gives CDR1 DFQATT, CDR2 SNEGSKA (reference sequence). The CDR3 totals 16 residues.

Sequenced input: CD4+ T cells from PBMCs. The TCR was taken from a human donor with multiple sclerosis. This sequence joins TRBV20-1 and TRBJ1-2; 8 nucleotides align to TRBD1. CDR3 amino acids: CSARVPGQGTSYGYTF. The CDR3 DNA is TGCAGTGCTAGAGTTCCCGGACAGGGTACGAGCTATGGCTACACCTTC.